This T cell receptor (beta chain) appears in the sequencing data of a study of blood T cell repertoires in COVID-19. Overall study: Sites in the United States, Italy and Spain provided acute and convalescent COVID-19 samples.

The germline V gene has CDR1 MGHRA and CDR2 YSYEKL. CDR3 length: 14 amino acids. Trimming left V 0 bases short and J 4 bases short, with 9 bases between. Per the study methods: Estimation of nucleated cell counts relied on the amplification of reference gene primers. The protocol was immunoSEQ multiplex PCR, while the TCRdb copy is restricted to in-frame clones and leaves out a portion. V and J calls and clone size are as listed in that table; D and trimming were resolved from the DNA. The data contain 300,000 or so clones, approximately 86% of them singletons. Sequencing was done on a sample of peripheral blood. The receptor was isolated from a man aged 65-85 years with acute or convalescent COVID-19. The chain links TRBV4-1 to TRBJ1-2, with D uncertain. This CDR3 is CASSQDHRFYGYTF. The CDR3 nucleotides read TGCGCCAGCAGCCAAGATCACAGATTCTATGGCTACACCTTC.